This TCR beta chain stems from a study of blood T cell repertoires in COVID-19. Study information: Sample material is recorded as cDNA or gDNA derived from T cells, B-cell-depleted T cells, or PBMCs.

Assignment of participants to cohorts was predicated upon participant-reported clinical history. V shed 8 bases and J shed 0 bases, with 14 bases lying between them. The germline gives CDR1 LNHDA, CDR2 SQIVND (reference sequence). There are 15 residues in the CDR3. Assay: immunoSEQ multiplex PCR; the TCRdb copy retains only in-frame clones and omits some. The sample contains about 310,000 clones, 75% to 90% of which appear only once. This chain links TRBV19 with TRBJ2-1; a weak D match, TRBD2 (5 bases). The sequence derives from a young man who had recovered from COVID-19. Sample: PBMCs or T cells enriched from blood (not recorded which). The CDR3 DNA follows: TGTGCCAGTGGATTTAGCGCGCACTCCTACAATGAGCAGTTCTTC. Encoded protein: CASGFSAHSYNEQFF.